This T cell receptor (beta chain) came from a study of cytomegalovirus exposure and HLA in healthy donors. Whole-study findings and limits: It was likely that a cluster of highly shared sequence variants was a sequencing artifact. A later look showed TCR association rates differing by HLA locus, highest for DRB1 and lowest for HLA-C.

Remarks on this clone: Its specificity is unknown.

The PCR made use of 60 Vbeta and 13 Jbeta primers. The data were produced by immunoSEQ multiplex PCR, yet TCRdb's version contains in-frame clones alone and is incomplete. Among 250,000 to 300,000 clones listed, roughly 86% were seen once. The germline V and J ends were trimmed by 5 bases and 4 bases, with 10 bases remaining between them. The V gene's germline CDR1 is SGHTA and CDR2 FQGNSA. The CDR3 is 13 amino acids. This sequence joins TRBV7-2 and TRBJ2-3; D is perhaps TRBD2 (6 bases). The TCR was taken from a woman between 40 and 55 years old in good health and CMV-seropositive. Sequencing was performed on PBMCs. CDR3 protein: CASSRDLADTQYF. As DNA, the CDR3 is TGTGCCAGCAGCCGGGACTTGGCAGATACGCAGTATTTT.